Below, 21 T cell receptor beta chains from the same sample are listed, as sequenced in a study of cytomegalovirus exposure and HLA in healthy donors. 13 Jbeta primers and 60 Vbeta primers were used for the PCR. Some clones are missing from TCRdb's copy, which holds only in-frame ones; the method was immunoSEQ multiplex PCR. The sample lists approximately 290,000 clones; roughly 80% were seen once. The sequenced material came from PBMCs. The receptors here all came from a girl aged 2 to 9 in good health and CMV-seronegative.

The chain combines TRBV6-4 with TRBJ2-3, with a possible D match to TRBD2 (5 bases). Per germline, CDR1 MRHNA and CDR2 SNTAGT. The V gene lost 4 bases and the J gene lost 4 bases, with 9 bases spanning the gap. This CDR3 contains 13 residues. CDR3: CASSALASDTQYF. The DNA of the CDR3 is TGTGCCAGCAGTGCCTTAGCGTCAGATACGCAGTATTTT.

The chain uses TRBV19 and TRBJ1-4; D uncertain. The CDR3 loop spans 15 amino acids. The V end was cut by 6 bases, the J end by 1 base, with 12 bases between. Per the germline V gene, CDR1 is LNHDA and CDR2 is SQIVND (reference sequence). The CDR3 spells CASSRGGRTNEKLFF. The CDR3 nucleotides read TGTGCCAGTAGCCGAGGAGGAAGAACTAATGAAAAACTGTTTTTT. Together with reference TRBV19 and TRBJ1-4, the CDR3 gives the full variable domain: DGGITQSPKYLFRKEGQNVTLSCEQNLNHDAMYWYRQDPGQGLRLIYYSQIVNDFQKGDIAEGYSVSREKKESFPLTVTSAQKNPTAFYLCASSRGGRTNEKLFFGSGTQLSVL.

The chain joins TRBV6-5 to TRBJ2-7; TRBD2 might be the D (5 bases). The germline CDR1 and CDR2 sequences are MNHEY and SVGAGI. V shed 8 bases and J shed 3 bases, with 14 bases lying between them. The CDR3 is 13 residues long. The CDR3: CASASGSHYEQYF. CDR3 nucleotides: TGTGCCAGCGCGTCGGGGTCCCACTACGAGCAGTACTTC.

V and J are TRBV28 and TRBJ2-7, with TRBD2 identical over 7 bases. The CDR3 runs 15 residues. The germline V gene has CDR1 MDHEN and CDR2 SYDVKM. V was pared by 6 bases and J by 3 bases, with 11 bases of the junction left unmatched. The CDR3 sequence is CASRTYSGGIYEQYF. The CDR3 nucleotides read TGTGCCAGCAGGACTTATTCCGGGGGGATCTACGAGCAGTACTTC.

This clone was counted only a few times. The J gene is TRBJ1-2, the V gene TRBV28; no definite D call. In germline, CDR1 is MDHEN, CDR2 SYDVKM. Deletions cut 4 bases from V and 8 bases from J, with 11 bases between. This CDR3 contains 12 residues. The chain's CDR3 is CASSSSMEGYTF. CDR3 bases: TGTGCCAGCAGTTCCTCGATGGAGGGCTACACCTTC.

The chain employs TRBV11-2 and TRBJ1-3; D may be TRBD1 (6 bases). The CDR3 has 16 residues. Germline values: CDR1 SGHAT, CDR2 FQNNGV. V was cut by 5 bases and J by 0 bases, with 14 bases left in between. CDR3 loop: CASSPEQGFSGNTIYF. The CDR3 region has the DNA TGTGCCAGCAGCCCCGAACAGGGCTTCTCTGGAAACACCATATATTTT.

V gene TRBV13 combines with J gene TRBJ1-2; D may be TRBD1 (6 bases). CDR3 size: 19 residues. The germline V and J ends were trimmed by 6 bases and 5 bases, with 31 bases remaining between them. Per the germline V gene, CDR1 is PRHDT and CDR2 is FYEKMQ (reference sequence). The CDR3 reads CASSFDILRTGRMGYGYTF. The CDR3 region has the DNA TGTGCCAGCAGTTTCGACATCCTACGAACAGGGCGGATGGGATATGGCTACACCTTC.

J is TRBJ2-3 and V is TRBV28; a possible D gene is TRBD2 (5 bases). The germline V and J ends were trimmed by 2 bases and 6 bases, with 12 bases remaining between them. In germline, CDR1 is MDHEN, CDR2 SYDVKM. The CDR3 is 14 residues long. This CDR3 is CASSLDSPGDTQYF. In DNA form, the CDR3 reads TGTGCCAGCAGTTTAGACTCCCCGGGGGATACGCAGTATTTT.

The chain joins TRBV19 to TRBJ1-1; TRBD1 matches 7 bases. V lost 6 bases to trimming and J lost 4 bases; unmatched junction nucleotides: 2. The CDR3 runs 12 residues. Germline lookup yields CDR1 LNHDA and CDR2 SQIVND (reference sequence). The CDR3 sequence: CASRTGSTEAFF. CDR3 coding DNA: TGTGCCAGTAGGACAGGGAGCACTGAAGCTTTCTTT.

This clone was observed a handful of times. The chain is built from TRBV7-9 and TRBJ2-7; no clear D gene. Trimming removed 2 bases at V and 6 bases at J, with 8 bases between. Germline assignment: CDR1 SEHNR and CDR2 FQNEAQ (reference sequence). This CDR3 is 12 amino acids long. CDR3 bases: TGTGCCAGCAGCTTACAGGCTATCGAGCAGTACTTC. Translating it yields CASSLQAIEQYF.

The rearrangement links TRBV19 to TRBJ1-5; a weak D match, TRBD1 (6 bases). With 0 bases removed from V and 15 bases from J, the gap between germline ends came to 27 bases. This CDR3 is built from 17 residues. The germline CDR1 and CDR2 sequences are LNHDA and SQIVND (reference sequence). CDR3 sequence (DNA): TGTGCCAGTAGTATAGATAGGTTCAGGCAGGGGAAAGGATGGATGCATTTT. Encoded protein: CASSIDRFRQGKGWMHF.

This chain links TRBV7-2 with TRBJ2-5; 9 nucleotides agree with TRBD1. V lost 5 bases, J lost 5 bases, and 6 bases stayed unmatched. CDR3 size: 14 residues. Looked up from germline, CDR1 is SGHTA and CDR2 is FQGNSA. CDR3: CASSAGTGWETQYF. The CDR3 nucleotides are TGTGCCAGCAGCGCCGGGACAGGGTGGGAGACCCAGTACTTC.

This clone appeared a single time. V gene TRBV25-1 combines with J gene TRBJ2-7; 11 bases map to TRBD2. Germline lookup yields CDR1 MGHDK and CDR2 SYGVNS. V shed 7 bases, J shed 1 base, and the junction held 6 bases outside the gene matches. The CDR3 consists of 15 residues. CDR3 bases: TGTGCCAGCAAAAGAGGGACTAGCGGTTCCTACGAGCAGTACTTC. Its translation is CASKRGTSGSYEQYF.

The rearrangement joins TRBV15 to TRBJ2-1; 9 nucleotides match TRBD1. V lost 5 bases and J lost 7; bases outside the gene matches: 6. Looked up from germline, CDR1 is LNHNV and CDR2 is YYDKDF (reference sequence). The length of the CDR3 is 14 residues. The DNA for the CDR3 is TGTGCCACCAGCCTTAGACAGGGGGGTAATGAGCAGTTCTTC. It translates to CATSLRQGGNEQFF.

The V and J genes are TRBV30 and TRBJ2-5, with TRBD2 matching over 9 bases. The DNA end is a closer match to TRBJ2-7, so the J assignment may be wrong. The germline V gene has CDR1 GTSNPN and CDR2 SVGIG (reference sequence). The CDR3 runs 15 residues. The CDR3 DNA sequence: TGTGCCTGGAGCCGCGGACTAGCGCCCGCCTACGAGCAGTACTTC. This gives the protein CAWSRGLAPAYEQYF.

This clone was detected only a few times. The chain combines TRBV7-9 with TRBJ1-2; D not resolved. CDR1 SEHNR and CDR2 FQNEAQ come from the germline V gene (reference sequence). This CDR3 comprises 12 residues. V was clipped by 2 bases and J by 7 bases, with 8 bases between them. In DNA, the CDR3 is TGTGCCAGCAGCTTACCCGTTATTGGCTACACCTTC. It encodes CASSLPVIGYTF.

The DNA of the CDR3 is TGTGCCAGCAGCCTCAGGGGGGCTTCGCAAGAGACCCAGTACTTC. Translating it yields CASSLRGASQETQYF. The J gene is TRBJ2-5, the V gene TRBV5-4, with D possibly being TRBD1 (7 bases). Germline V lookup: CDR1 SGHNT, CDR2 YYREEE (reference sequence). The CDR3 contains 15 residues. V was shortened by 4 bases and J by 2 bases, with 15 bases between the two germline ends.

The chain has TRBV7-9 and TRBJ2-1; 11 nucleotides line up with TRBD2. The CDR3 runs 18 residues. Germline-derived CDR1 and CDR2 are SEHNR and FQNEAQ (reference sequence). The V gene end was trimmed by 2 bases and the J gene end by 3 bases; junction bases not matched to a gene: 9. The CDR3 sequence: CASSLIPSSGGYYNEQFF. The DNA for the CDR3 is TGTGCCAGCAGCTTAATACCCTCTAGCGGGGGGTACTACAATGAGCAGTTCTTC.

The CDR3 loop is CASSPTGQGVGAFF. DNA of the CDR3: TGTGCCAGCAGCCCGACAGGACAGGGGGTAGGAGCTTTCTTT. The chain uses TRBV7-8 and TRBJ1-1; 10 bases agree with TRBD1. CDR1 is SGHVS, CDR2 FQNEAQ, per germline. The CDR3 consists of 14 residues. Losses at the gene ends were 5 bases for V and 10 bases for J; bases not matched to a gene: 10.

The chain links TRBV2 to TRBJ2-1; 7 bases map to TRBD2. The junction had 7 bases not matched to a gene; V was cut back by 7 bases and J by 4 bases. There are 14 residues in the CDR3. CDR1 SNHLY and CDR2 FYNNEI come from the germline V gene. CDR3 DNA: TGTGCCAGCACCAGGCGGGAGCTGTACAATGAGCAGTTCTTC. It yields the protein CASTRRELYNEQFF.

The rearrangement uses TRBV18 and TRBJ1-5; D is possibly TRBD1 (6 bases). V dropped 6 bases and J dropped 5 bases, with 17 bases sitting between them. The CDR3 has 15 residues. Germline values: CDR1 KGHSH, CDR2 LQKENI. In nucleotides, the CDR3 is TGTGCCAGCTCCACGGTTTCAGGGGATTATCAGCCCCAGCATTTT. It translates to CASSTVSGDYQPQHF.